The present entry profiles one T cell receptor (beta chain) with its context. Its matching antigen is unknown. This sample was included in a study of T cell responses to AZD1222 COVID-19 vaccine. Looking at the study overall: It was second doses at about 4 or about 12 weeks that were pooled. Study-wide results and caveats: The span of vaccine-associated CD4 TCRs extended across spike, with dominance at 160-218 and 743-854. Repertoire sampling occurred only after the peak T cell response.

TCRdb keeps only in-frame clones here, not all; method: immunoSEQ multiplex PCR. The repertoire has approximately 160,000 clones, roughly 90% of them found once; the top ten carry about 2.5%. The germline V and J ends were trimmed by 5 bases and 6 bases, with 23 bases remaining between them. Germline-derived CDR1 and CDR2 are SGHTA and FQGNSA. The CDR3 runs to 16 residues. Sequencing was performed on peripheral blood, taken on day 0 of AZD1222 vaccination. This chain links TRBV7-2 with TRBJ2-7; D is possibly TRBD1 or TRBD2 (5 bases each). The source is an adult in good health. As DNA, the CDR3 is TGTGCCAGCAGCCGGGACCCCCACCGGGCCTCAACCGAGCAGTACTTC. This gives the protein CASSRDPHRASTEQYF.